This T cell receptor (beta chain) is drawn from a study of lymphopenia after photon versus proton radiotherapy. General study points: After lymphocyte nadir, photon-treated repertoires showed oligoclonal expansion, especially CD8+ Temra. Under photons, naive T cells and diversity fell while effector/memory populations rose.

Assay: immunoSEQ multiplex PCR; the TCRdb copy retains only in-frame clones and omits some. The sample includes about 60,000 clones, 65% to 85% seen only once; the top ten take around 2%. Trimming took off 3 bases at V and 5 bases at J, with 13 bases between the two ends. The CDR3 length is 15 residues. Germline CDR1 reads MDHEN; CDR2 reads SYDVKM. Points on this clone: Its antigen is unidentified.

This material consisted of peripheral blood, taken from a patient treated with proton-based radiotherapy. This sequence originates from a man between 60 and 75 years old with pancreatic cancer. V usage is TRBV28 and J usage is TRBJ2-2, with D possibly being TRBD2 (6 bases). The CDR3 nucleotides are TGTGCCAGCAGTTTCGGAGGGATCAAAACCGGGGAGCTGTTTTTT. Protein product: CASSFGGIKTGELFF.